This section outlines one T cell receptor beta chain sequence together with its context. The trim removed 4 bases at V and 4 bases at J, leaving 2 bases unmatched. The CDR3 contains 13 residues. The germline CDR1 and CDR2 sequences are SGHRS and YFSETQ. This sample was taken from a study of blood T cell repertoires in COVID-19. Study as a whole: The origin of the acute and convalescent COVID-19 samples was the United States, Italy and Spain. The cDNA or gDNA used as material had been derived from T cells, B-cell-depleted T cells, or PBMCs.

In the study's own analysis: Amplification of reference gene primers provided the estimated nucleated cell counts. Clones were sequenced by immunoSEQ multiplex PCR, and TCRdb holds only the in-frame ones, with some missing. D and trimming were read from the DNA, whereas the V and J calls and clone size are those reported in that table. The sample has over 130,000 clones, over 75% seen once. The sequencing input was peripheral blood. This receptor was obtained from a man between 45 and 60 years old with acute or convalescent COVID-19. The gene calls are TRBV5-1 and TRBJ1-5; TRBD1 matches 7 bases. The CDR3 bases are TGCGCCAGCAGCCGGGACAGTAATCAGCCCCAGCATTTT. Translated, it gives CASSRDSNQPQHF.